The 30 T cell receptor beta chains below were found in one sample sequenced in a study of T cells after yellow fever vaccination. TCRdb reprocessed the 5' RACE reads with MiXCR, giving one entry per CDR3 protein. The repertoire holds 500,000 to 650,000 distinct CDR3 sequences, with approximately 13% as singletons. The sequencing here drew on PBMCs, taken on the day of the yellow fever booster vaccination. The receptor source for this set is a man aged 25 to 45 who received the YFV17D yellow fever vaccine.

This clonotype has just a few counts. The chain is built from TRBV20-1 and TRBJ1-2, with D uncertain. Germline V lookup: CDR1 DFQATT, CDR2 SNEGSKA (reference sequence). The length of the CDR3 is 13 residues. Trimming removed 1 base from V and 4 bases from J, with 10 bases in between. The chain's CDR3 is CSARAPSFYGYTF. The CDR3 DNA reads TGCAGTGCTAGAGCCCCGTCCTTCTATGGCTACACCTTC.

V gene TRBV28 combines with J gene TRBJ2-1; D unresolved. CDR3 size: 13 residues. The germline V and J ends were trimmed by 6 bases and 7 bases, with 13 bases remaining between them. Germline CDR1 and CDR2: MDHEN and SYDVKM. CDR3 sequence reads: CASSTTPKNEQFF. The CDR3 nucleotides are TGTGCCAGCAGCACGACCCCGAAGAATGAGCAGTTCTTC.

This clonotype was seen ten or more times. The chain has TRBV20-1 and TRBJ2-2; 10 nucleotides align to TRBD2. With V trimmed by 7 bases and J by 4 bases, 3 bases remained unmatched. There are 13 residues in the CDR3. Germline assignment: CDR1 DFQATT and CDR2 SNEGSKA (reference sequence). This CDR3 is CSVRLAGTGELFF. The CDR3 nucleotides read TGCAGTGTCAGACTAGCGGGCACCGGGGAGCTGTTTTTT.

The table lists this clonotype with a few counts. V is TRBV20-1 and J is TRBJ2-4; TRBD2 aligns across 7 bases. The germline V gene has CDR1 DFQATT and CDR2 SNEGSKA (reference sequence). The trim removed 6 bases at V and 5 bases at J, leaving 10 bases unmatched. CDR3 size: 14 residues. The CDR3 sequence is CSARQLGGENIQYF. CDR3 DNA: TGCAGTGCGCGACAGTTGGGGGGGGAAAACATTCAGTACTTC.

The V gene is TRBV6-2 or TRBV6-3, the J gene TRBJ2-1; TRBD2 aligns across 8 bases. Germline CDR1 reads MNHEY; CDR2 reads SVGEGT. Trimming cost V 2 bases and J 4 bases; bases outside gene matches: 4. The CDR3 contains 15 residues. This CDR3 is CASSYLGLGYNEQFF. The CDR3 region has the DNA TGTGCCAGCAGTTACCTGGGACTAGGGTACAATGAGCAGTTCTTC.

This clonotype has a handful of counts. V is TRBV7-9 and J is TRBJ2-7, with TRBD2 matching over 10 bases. Germline assignment: CDR1 SEHNR and CDR2 FQNEAQ (reference sequence). V was clipped by 5 bases and J by 7 bases; unmatched bases: 8. This CDR3 contains 14 residues. The CDR3 sequence is CASSESGRAREQYF. The CDR3 region has the DNA TGTGCCAGCAGCGAGAGCGGGAGGGCCCGTGAGCAGTACTTC.

The gene calls are TRBV18 and TRBJ1-4, with no clear D. V gave up 2 bases and J gave up 7 bases, with 8 bases separating them. The CDR3 length is 13 residues. The germline gives CDR1 KGHSH, CDR2 LQKENI. CDR3 nucleotide sequence: TGTGCCAGCTCACCAAGGGCCGGTGAAAAACTGTTTTTT. Encoded protein: CASSPRAGEKLFF.

This clonotype was detected a few times. The chain is built from TRBV11-2 and TRBJ2-3, with 7 nucleotides matching TRBD1. Germline V gene lookup returns CDR1 SGHAT and CDR2 FQNNGV. J was trimmed by 0 bases and V by 6 bases; bases with no gene match: 15. The CDR3 contains 18 residues. The chain's CDR3 is CASSRDHTWTGSTDTQYF. The CDR3 nucleotides are TGTGCCAGCAGTCGAGACCACACCTGGACAGGAAGCACAGATACGCAGTATTTT. The full variable domain, with the rest looked up from reference TRBV11-2 and TRBJ2-3, is EAGVAQSPRYKIIEKRQSVAFWCNPISGHATLYWYQQILGQGPKLLIQFQNNGVVDDSQLPKDRFSAERLKGVDSTLKIQPAKLEDSAVYLCASSRDHTWTGSTDTQYFGPGTRLTVL.

Here the CDR3 DNA reads TGTGCCAGCTTATGGGGCCGGAACACTGAAGCTTTCTTT. Translating it yields CASLWGRNTEAFF. V usage is TRBV7-2 and J usage is TRBJ1-1, with a tentative D call TRBD1 (5 bases). The V gene lost 8 bases and the J gene lost 1 base, with 11 bases spanning the gap. Germline V gene sequence: CDR1 SGHTA, CDR2 FQGNSA. The CDR3 consists of 13 residues.

This clonotype came up many times. This chain connects TRBV6-5 to TRBJ2-3; D gene uncertain. Germline CDR1 is MNHEY and CDR2 is SVGAGI. Trimming shortened V by 4 bases and J by 6 bases, and 14 bases separated the two germline ends. The CDR3 loop spans 14 amino acids. CDR3: CASSFWWAKDTQYF. CDR3 coding DNA: TGTGCCAGCAGTTTTTGGTGGGCCAAGGATACGCAGTATTTT.

This clonotype has at least ten counts. This chain connects TRBV9 to TRBJ2-5, with D tentatively TRBD2 (6 bases). The CDR3 covers 15 residues. Between the trimmed V and J ends, which lost 0 bases and 1 base, there was a span of 10 bases. CDR1 and CDR2 from the germline V gene are SGDLS and YYNGEE. Here the CDR3 DNA reads TGTGCCAGCAGCGTAGCCGGGGGACTCCAAGAGACCCAGTACTTC. This translates into CASSVAGGLQETQYF.

The V and J genes are TRBV5-4 and TRBJ2-3; D might be TRBD2 (5 bases). Germline V gene data show CDR1 as SGHNT and CDR2 as YYREEE (reference sequence). The V gene lost 0 bases and the J gene lost 1 base, with 9 bases spanning the gap. This CDR3 contains 15 residues. The CDR3 region has the DNA TGTGCCAGCAGCTTGGGGCAGGAGGGCACAGATACGCAGTATTTT. This sequence encodes CASSLGQEGTDTQYF. The full variable domain, its missing parts supplied by reference TRBV5-4 and TRBJ2-3, is ETGVTQSPTHLIKTRGQQVTLRCSSQSGHNTVSWYQQALGQGPQFIFQYYREEENGRGNFPPRFSGLQFPNYSSELNVNALELDDSALYLCASSLGQEGTDTQYFGPGTRLTVL.

This clonotype was picked up a small number of times. The gene calls are TRBV3-1 and TRBJ2-7; 7 nucleotides align to TRBD1. V was pared by 4 bases and J by 6 bases, with 6 bases of the junction left unmatched. Germline loops: CDR1 LGHDT, CDR2 YNNKEL (reference sequence). This CDR3 contains 13 residues. CDR3 in amino acids: CASSPRDSGEQYF. CDR3 in DNA: TGTGCCAGCAGCCCCCGGGACAGTGGCGAGCAGTACTTC.

The V call is TRBV6-5, the J call TRBJ2-1, with no clear D. V was pared by 6 bases and J by 9 bases, with 9 bases between. CDR1 and CDR2 from the germline V gene are MNHEY and SVGAGI. The length of the CDR3 is 11 residues. In DNA form, the CDR3 reads TGTGCCAGCAGATCTACGAGTGAGCAGTTCTTC. Amino acid sequence: CASRSTSEQFF.

The chain links TRBV7-6 to TRBJ2-2, with 7 bases matching TRBD2. Germline lookup yields CDR1 SGHVS and CDR2 FNYEAQ. V dropped 4 bases and J dropped 5; count of bases not matched to a gene: 7. The CDR3 consists of 15 residues. The CDR3 DNA sequence: TGTGCCAGCAGCTCGGCTAGCGGACTTACCGGGGAGCTGTTTTTT. Translation gives CASSSASGLTGELFF.

This chain links TRBV9 with TRBJ2-1; no definite D call. CDR3 length: 15 amino acids. V lost 1 base and J 0 bases, leaving 8 bases between the germline ends. Per germline, CDR1 SGDLS and CDR2 YYNGEE. The CDR3 loop is CASSVSSRSYNEQFF. The DNA for the CDR3 is TGTGCCAGCAGCGTAAGCAGCCGCTCCTACAATGAGCAGTTCTTC.

The rearrangement links TRBV6-1 to TRBJ2-1; D unclear. The germline gives CDR1 MNHNS, CDR2 SASEGT. The CDR3 spans 13 residues. Trimming removed 6 bases from V and 5 bases from J, with 11 bases in between. The CDR3 here is CASSANLNNEQFF. For the CDR3, the DNA is TGTGCCAGCAGCGCTAATCTGAACAATGAGCAGTTCTTC.

The table lists this clonotype with a few counts. This chain's CDR3 is CASSLERYTEAFF. The CDR3 region has the DNA TGTGCCAGCAGCTTAGAACGGTACACTGAAGCTTTCTTT. The chain combines TRBV7-6 with TRBJ1-1; D ambiguous. Germline CDR1 SGHVS, CDR2 FNYEAQ. This CDR3 has 13 residues. Trimming shortened V by 1 base and J by 3 bases, and 6 bases separated the two germline ends.

The table lists this clonotype with a few counts. CDR3 in DNA: TGCAGTGCTAGAGCCGCCGAGGACCCAACCTTCTCTGGGGCCAACGTCCTGACTTTC. It codes for CSARAAEDPTFSGANVLTF. V gene TRBV20-1 combines with J gene TRBJ2-6, with unresolved D. This CDR3 is built from 19 residues. The germline V and J ends were trimmed by 1 base and 0 bases, with 19 bases remaining between them. Germline V CDR1 and CDR2: DFQATT, SNEGSKA (reference sequence).

J is TRBJ2-2 and V is TRBV5-5; a weak D match, TRBD2 (6 bases). The V gene lost 4 bases and the J gene lost 1 base, with 11 bases spanning the gap. CDR3 length: 15 residues. Germline V gene sequence: CDR1 SGHKS, CDR2 YYEKEE (reference sequence). The CDR3 sequence is CASSAGTQNTGELFF. DNA for the CDR3: TGTGCCAGCAGCGCAGGGACTCAGAACACCGGGGAGCTGTTTTTT.

J is TRBJ2-3 and V is TRBV10-3; possibly TRBD2 for D (7 bases). From germline, CDR1 is ENHRY and CDR2 SYGVKD. The CDR3 covers 14 residues. The germline V and J ends were trimmed by 10 bases and 0 bases, with 14 bases remaining between them. Here the CDR3 DNA reads TGTGCCACCGTGGCGGGGGCTAGCACAGATACGCAGTATTTT. Its protein product is CATVAGASTDTQYF.

This clonotype was observed a few times. The chain has TRBV20-1 and TRBJ1-5; tentative D call: TRBD1 (6 bases). CDR1 and CDR2 from the germline V gene are DFQATT and SNEGSKA (reference sequence). The CDR3 has 15 residues. Trimming cost V 2 bases and J 2 bases, with 13 bases left between them. CDR3 region: CSARSGGEGNQPQHF. The CDR3 region has the DNA TGCAGTGCTAGATCCGGGGGCGAGGGCAATCAGCCCCAGCATTTT.

J is TRBJ2-7 and V is TRBV5-1, with 9 bases matching TRBD2. CDR3 size: 15 residues. V lost 0 bases and J lost 2; bases outside the gene matches: 3. Germline CDR1 and CDR2: SGHRS and YFSETQ. CDR3 in amino acids: CASSLVAGVAYEQYF. CDR3 DNA: TGCGCCAGCAGCTTGGTAGCGGGAGTGGCCTACGAGCAGTACTTC.

This clonotype was seen more than once but under ten times. Here the CDR3 reads CASSLQLWETQYF. The CDR3 nucleotides read TGTGCCAGCAGCTTGCAATTGTGGGAGACCCAGTACTTC. The genes are TRBV5-5 and TRBJ2-5; no firm D call. CDR1 and CDR2 (germline): SGHKS, YYEKEE (reference sequence). Deletions cut 1 base from V and 5 bases from J, with 9 bases between. The CDR3 contains 13 residues.

The chain employs TRBV20-1 and TRBJ2-3; 9 nucleotides agree with TRBD1. This CDR3 is 14 amino acids long. From germline, CDR1 is DFQATT and CDR2 SNEGSKA (reference sequence). Unmatched junction bases numbered 8, after V lost 6 bases and J lost 4 bases. CDR3 DNA: TGCAGTGCGGCCGGGACAGGGAGGGCAGATACGCAGTATTTT. It encodes CSAAGTGRADTQYF.

The chain links TRBV7-2 to TRBJ2-2; TRBD2 agrees at 9 bases. The junction had 6 bases not matched to a gene; V was cut back by 0 bases and J by 7 bases. CDR3 size: 16 residues. From germline, CDR1 is SGHTA and CDR2 FQGNSA. The DNA of the CDR3 is TGTGCCAGCAGCTTAGCGCGGGGGGGCGTTCACGGGGAGCTGTTTTTT. This sequence encodes CASSLARGGVHGELFF.

The sample holds many counts of this clonotype. V is TRBV12-3 or TRBV12-4 and J is TRBJ2-2, with TRBD2 as a possible D gene (5 bases). V was clipped by 0 bases and J by 5 bases, with 7 bases between them. This CDR3 comprises 14 residues. The CDR3 sequence: CASSLATTTGELFF. CDR3 nucleotides: TGTGCCAGCAGTTTAGCGACTACAACCGGGGAGCTGTTTTTT.

This clonotype was detected once. The V call is TRBV9, the J call TRBJ1-1, with TRBD1 identical over 9 bases. Germline assignment: CDR1 SGDLS and CDR2 YYNGEE. V lost 2 bases, J lost 3 bases, and 5 bases stayed unmatched. The CDR3 is 15 residues long. CDR3 in amino acids: CASSVDRGRYTEAFF. The DNA for the CDR3 is TGTGCCAGCAGCGTGGACAGGGGACGGTACACTGAAGCTTTCTTT.

This clonotype has only a few counts. V gene TRBV13 combines with J gene TRBJ2-7; a weak D match, TRBD2 (6 bases). The CDR3 runs to 16 residues. V shed 1 base and J shed 0 bases, with 13 bases lying between them. In germline, CDR1 is PRHDT, CDR2 FYEKMQ (reference sequence). The CDR3 nucleotides read TGTGCCAGCAGCTTAGACGGGGACTCGAACTCCTACGAGCAGTACTTC. Protein sequence: CASSLDGDSNSYEQYF.

This clonotype appeared a few times. This chain uses TRBV20-1 with TRBJ2-3; 7 positions agree with TRBD2. After removal of 0 bases from V and 7 bases from J, the junction contained 10 bases not matched to a gene. Germline-derived CDR1 and CDR2 are DFQATT and SNEGSKA (reference sequence). This CDR3 region has 15 residues. The CDR3 here is CSARDPRAGPNTQYF. Here the CDR3 DNA reads TGCAGTGCTAGAGATCCCCGAGCGGGACCAAATACGCAGTATTTT.